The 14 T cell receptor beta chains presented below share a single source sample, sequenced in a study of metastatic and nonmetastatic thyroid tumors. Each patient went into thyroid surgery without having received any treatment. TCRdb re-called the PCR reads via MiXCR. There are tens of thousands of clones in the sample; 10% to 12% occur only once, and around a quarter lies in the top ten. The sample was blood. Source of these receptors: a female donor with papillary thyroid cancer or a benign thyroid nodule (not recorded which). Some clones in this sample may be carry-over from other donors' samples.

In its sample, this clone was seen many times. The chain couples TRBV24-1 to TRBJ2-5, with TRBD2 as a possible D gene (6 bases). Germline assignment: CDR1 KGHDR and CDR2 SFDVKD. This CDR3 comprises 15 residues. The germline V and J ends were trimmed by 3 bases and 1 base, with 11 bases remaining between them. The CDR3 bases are TGTGCCACCAGTGATATGGGGACTTCCCAAGAGACCCAGTACTTC. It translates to CATSDMGTSQETQYF.

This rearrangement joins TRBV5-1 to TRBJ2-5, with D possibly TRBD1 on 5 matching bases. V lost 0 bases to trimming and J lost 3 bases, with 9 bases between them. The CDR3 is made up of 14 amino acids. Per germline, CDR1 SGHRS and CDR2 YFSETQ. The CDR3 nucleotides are TGCGCCAGCAGCTTGGACGGCAGGGAAGAGACCCAGTACTTC. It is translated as CASSLDGREETQYF.

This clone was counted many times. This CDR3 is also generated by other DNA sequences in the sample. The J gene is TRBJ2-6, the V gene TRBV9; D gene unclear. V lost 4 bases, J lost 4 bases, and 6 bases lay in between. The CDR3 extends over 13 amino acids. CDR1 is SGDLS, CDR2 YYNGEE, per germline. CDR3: CASSSSGANVLTF. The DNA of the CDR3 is TGTGCCAGCAGCTCTTCGGGGGCCAACGTCCTGACTTTC. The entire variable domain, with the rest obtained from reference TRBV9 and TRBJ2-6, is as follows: DSGVTQTPKHLITATGQRVTLRCSPRSGDLSVYWYQQSLDQGLQFLIQYYNGEERAKGNILERFSAQQFPDLHSELNLSSLELGDSALYFCASSSSGANVLTFGAGSRLTVL.

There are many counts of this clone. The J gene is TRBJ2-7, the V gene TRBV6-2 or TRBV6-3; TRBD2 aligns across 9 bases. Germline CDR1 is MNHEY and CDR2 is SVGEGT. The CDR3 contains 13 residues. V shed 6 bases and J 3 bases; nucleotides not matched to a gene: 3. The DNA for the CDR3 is TGTGCCAGCAGACTGACTAGCGGCTACGAGCAGTACTTC. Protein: CASRLTSGYEQYF.

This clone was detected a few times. CDR3 loop: CASSPNSAGGETQYF. The CDR3 DNA sequence: TGTGCCAGCAGTCCTAACTCGGCGGGAGGAGAGACCCAGTACTTC. The chain employs TRBV7-9 and TRBJ2-5; 8 bases align to TRBD2. Losses at the gene ends were 6 bases for V and 4 bases for J; bases not matched to a gene: 10. Germline CDR1 reads SEHNR; CDR2 reads FQNEAQ (reference sequence). The CDR3 runs 15 residues.

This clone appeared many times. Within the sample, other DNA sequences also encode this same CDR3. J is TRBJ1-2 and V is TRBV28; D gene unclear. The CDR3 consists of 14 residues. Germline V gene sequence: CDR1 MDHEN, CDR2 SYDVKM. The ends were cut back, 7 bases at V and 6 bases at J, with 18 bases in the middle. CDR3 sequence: CASIFLGGANGYTF. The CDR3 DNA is TGTGCCAGCATTTTTCTCGGAGGTGCGAATGGCTACACCTTC.

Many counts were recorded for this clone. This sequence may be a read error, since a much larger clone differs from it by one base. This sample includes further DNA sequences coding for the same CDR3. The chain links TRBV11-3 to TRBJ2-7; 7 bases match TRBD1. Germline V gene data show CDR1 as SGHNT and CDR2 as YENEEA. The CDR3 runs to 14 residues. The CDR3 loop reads CASSPRQGGYEQYF. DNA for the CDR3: TGTGCCAGCAGCCCCCGACAGGGTGGCTACGAACAGTACTTC.

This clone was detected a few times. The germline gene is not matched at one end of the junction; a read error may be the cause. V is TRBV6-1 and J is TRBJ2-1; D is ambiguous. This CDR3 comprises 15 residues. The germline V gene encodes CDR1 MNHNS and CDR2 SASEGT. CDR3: CASSEVVGSYNEQSF. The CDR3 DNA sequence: TGTGCCAGCAGTGAAGTAGTTGGCTCCTACAATGAGCAGTCCTTC.

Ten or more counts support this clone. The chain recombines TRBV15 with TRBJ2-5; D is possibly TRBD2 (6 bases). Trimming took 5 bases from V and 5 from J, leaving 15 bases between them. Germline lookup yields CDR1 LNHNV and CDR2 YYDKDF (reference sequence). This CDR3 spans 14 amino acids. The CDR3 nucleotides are TGTGCCACCAGCGGCGACCTCCGGGAGGAGACCCAGTACTTC. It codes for CATSGDLREETQYF.

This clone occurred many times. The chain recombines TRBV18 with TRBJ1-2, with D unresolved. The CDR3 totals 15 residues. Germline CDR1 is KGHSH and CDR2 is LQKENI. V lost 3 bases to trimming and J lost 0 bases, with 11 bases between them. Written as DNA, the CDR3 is TGTGCCAGCTCACCGTGGCGGGATTCTAACTATGGCTACACCTTC. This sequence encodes CASSPWRDSNYGYTF.

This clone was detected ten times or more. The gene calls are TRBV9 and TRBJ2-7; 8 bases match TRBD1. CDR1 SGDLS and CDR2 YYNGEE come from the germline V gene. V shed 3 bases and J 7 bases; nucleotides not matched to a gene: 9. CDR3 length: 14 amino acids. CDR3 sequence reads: CASSGRTGLGEQYF. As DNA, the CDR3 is TGTGCCAGCAGCGGACGGACAGGGTTGGGTGAGCAGTACTTC. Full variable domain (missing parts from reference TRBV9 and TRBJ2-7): DSGVTQTPKHLITATGQRVTLRCSPRSGDLSVYWYQQSLDQGLQFLIQYYNGEERAKGNILERFSAQQFPDLHSELNLSSLELGDSALYFCASSGRTGLGEQYFGPGTRLTVT.

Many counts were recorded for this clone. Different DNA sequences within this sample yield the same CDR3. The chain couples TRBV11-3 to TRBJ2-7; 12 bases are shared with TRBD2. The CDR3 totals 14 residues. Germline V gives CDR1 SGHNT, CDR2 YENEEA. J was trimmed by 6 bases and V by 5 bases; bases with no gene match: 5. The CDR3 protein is CASSRLAGESEQYF. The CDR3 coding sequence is TGTGCCAGCAGCCGACTAGCGGGAGAGAGCGAGCAGTACTTC.

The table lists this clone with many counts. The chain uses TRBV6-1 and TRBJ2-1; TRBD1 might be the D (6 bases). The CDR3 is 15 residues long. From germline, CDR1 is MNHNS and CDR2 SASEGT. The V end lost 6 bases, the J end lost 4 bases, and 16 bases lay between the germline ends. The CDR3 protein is CASRKNRALYNEQFF. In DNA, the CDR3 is TGTGCCAGCAGGAAAAACAGGGCCCTATACAATGAGCAGTTCTTC.

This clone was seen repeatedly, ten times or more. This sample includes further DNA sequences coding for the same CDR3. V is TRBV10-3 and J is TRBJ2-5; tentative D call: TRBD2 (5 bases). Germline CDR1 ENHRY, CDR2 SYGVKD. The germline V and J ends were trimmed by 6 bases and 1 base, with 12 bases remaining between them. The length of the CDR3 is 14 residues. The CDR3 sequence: CAIRPGKSQETQYF. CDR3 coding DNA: TGTGCCATCAGACCCGGGAAAAGCCAAGAGACCCAGTACTTC.